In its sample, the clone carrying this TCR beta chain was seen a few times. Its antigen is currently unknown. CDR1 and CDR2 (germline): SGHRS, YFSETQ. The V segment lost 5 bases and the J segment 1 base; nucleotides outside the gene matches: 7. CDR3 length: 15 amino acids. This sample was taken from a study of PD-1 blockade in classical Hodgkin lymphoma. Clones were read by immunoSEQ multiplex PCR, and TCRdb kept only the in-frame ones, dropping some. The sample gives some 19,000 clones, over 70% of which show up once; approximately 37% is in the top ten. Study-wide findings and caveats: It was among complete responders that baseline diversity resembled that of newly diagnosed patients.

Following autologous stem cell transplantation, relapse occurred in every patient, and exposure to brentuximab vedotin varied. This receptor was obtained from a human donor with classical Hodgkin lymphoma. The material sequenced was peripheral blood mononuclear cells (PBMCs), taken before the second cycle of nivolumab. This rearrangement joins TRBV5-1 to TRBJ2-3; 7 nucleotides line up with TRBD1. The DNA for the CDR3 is TGCGCCAGCAGTTTACAGGGGCCCGGCACAGATACGCAGTATTTT. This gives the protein CASSLQGPGTDTQYF. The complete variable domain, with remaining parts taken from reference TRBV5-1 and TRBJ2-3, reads KAGVTQTPRYLIKTRGQQVTLSCSPISGHRSVSWYQQTPGQGLQFLFEYFSETQRNKGNFPGRFSGRQFSNSRSEMNVSTLELGDSALYLCASSLQGPGTDTQYFGPGTRLTVL.